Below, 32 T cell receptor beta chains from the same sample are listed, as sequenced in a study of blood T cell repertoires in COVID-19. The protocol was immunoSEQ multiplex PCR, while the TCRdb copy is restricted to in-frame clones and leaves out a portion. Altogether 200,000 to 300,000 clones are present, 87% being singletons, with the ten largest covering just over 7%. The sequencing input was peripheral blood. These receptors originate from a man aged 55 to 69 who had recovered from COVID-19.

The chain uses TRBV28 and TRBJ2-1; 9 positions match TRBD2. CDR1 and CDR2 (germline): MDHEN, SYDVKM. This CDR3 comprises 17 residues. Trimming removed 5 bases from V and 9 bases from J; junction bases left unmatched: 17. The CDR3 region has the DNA TGTGCCAGCAGTCGTATTGGAGCGGGGGGTCCAAGCGGTGAGCAGTTCTTC. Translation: CASSRIGAGGPSGEQFF.

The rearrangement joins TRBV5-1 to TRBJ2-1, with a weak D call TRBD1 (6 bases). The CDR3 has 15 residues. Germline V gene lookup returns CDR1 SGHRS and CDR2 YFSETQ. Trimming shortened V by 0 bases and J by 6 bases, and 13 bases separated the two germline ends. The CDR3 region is CASSLGPGQTNEQFF. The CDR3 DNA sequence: TGCGCCAGCAGCTTGGGGCCGGGACAAACCAATGAGCAGTTCTTC.

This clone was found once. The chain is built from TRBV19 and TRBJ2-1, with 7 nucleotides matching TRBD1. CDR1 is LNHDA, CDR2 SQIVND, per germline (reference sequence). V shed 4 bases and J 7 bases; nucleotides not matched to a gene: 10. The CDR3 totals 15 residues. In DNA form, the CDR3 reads TGTGCCAGTAGTACCGGACAGGCACGTCTAAATGAGCAGTTCTTC. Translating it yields CASSTGQARLNEQFF.

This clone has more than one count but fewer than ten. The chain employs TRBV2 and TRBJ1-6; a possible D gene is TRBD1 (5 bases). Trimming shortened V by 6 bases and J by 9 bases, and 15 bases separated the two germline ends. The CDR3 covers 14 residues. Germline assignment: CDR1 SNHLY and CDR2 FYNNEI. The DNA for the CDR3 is TGTGCCAGCAGGGGACTTATCATGAGTTCACCCCTCCACTTT. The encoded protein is CASRGLIMSSPLHF. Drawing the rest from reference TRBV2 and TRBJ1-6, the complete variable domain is EPEVTQTPSHQVTQMGQEVILRCVPISNHLYFYWYRQILGQKVEFLVSFYNNEISEKSEIFDDQFSVERPDGSNFTLKIRSTKLEDSAMYFCASRGLIMSSPLHFGNGTRLTVT.

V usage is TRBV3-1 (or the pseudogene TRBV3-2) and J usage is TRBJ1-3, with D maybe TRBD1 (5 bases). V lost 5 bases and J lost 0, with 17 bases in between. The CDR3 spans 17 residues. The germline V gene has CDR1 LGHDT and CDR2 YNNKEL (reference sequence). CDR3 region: CASSNPVGPGSGNTIYF. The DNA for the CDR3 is TGTGCCAGCAGCAACCCTGTGGGGCCGGGCTCTGGAAACACCATATATTTT.

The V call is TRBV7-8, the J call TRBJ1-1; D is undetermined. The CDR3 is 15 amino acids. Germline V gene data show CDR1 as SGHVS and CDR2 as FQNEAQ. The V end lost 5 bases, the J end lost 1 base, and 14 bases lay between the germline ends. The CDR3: CASSRRREGNTEAFF. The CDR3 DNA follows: TGTGCCAGCAGCCGACGCCGTGAGGGGAACACTGAAGCTTTCTTT. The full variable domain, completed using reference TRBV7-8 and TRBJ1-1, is GAGVSQSPRYKVAKRGQDVALRCDPISGHVSLFWYQQALGQGPEFLTYFQNEAQLDKSGLPSDRFFAERPEGSVSTLKIQRTQQEDSAVYLCASSRRREGNTEAFFGQGTRLTVV.

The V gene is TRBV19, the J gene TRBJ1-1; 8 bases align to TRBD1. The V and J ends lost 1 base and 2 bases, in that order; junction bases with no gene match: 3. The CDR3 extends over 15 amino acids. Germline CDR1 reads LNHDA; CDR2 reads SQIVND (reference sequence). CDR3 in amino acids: CASSIGTGSNTEAFF. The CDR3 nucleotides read TGTGCCAGTAGTATAGGGACAGGGTCAAACACTGAAGCTTTCTTT.

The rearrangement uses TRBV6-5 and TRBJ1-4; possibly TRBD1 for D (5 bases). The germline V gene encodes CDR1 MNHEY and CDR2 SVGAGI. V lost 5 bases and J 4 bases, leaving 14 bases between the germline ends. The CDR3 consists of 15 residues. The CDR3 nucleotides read TGTGCCAGCAGTAAATCACGGGACTTTAATGAAAAACTGTTTTTT. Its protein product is CASSKSRDFNEKLFF.

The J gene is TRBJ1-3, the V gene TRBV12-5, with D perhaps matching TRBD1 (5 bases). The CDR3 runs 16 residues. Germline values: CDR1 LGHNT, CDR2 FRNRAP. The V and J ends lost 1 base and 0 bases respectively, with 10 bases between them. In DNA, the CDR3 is TGTGCTAGTGGTTTGGGTCAGGGTGTCTCTGGAAACACCATATATTTT. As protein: CASGLGQGVSGNTIYF.

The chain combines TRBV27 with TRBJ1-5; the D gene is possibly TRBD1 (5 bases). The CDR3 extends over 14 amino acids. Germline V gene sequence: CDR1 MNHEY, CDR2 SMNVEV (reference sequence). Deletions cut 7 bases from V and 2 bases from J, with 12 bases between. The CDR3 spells CASTLDRRNQPQHF. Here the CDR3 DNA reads TGTGCCAGCACCTTAGACAGACGCAATCAGCCCCAGCATTTT.

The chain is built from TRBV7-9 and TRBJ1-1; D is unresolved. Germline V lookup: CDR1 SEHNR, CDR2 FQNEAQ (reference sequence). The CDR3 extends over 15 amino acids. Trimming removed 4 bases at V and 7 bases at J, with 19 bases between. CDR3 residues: CASSSRVAVFGEAFF. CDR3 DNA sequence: TGTGCCAGCAGCTCACGGGTCGCGGTTTTCGGTGAAGCTTTCTTT.

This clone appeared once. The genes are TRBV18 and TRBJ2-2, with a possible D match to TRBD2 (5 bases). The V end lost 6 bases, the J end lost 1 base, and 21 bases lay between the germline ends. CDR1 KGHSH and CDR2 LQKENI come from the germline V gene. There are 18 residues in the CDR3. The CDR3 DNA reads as TGTGCCAGCTCGGGAGCGTGGGCAGTCGGCAGGAACACCGGGGAGCTGTTTTTT. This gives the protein CASSGAWAVGRNTGELFF.

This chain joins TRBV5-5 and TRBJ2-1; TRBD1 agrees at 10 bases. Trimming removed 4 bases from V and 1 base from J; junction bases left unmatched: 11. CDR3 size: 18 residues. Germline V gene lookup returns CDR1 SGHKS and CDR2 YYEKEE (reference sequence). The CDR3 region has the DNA TGTGCCAGCAGCGTGGCCGGGACAGGGGTTGGGTCCTACAATGAGCAGTTCTTC. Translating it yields CASSVAGTGVGSYNEQFF.

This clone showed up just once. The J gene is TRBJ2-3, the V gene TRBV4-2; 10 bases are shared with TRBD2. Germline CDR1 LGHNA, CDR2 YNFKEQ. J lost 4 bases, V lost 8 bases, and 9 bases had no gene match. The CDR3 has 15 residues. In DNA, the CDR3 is TGTGCCAGCGGACAAGCGGGGGGGCCCCCAGATACGCAGTATTTT. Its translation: CASGQAGGPPDTQYF.

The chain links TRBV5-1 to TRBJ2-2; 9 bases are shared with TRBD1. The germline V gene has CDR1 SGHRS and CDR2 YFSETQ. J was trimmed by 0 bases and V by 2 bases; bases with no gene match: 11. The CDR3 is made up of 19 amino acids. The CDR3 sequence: CASSLFRDRVFTNTGELFF. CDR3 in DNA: TGCGCCAGCAGCTTATTTCGGGACAGGGTGTTTACGAACACCGGGGAGCTGTTTTTT.

For the CDR3, the DNA is TGTGCCAGCAGTGAAGACAGGGGGGGACAAGAGACCCAGTACTTC. Encoded protein: CASSEDRGGQETQYF. The chain couples TRBV6-1 to TRBJ2-5; perhaps TRBD1 as D (8 bases). Trimming left V 1 base short and J 2 bases short, with 11 bases between. Per the germline V gene, CDR1 is MNHNS and CDR2 is SASEGT. This CDR3 has 15 amino acids.

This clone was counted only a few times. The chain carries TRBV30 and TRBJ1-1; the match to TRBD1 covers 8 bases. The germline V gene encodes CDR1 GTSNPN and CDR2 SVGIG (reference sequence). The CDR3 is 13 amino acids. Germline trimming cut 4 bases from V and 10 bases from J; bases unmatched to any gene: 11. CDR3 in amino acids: CAWKGTGRNPAFF. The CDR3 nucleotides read TGTGCCTGGAAAGGGACAGGAAGAAATCCAGCTTTCTTT.

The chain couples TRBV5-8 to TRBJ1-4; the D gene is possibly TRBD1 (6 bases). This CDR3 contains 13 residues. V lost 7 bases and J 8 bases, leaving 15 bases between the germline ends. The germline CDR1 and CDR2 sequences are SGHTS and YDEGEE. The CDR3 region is CASARTGREKLFF. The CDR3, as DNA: TGTGCCAGCGCCCGTACAGGGCGGGAAAAACTGTTTTTT.

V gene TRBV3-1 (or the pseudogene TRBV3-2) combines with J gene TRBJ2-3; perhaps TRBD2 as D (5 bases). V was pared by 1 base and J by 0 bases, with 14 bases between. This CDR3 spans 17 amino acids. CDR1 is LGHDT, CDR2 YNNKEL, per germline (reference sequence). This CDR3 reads CASSQGTGGPSTDTQYF. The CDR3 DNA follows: TGTGCCAGCAGCCAAGGAACCGGAGGCCCCAGCACAGATACGCAGTATTTT.

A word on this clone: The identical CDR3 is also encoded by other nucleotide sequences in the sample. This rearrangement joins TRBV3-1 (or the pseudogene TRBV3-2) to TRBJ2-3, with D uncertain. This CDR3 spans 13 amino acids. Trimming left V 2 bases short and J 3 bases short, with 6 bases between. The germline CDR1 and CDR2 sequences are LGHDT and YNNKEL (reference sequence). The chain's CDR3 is CASSQRGTDTQYF. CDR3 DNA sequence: TGTGCCAGCAGCCAAAGAGGAACAGATACGCAGTATTTT.

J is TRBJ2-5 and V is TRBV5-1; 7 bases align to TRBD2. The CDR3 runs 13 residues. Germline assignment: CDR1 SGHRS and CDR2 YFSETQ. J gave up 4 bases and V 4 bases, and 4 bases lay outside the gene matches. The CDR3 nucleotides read TGCGCCAGCAGCCGCGGACTAGGAGAGACCCAGTACTTC. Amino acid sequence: CASSRGLGETQYF.

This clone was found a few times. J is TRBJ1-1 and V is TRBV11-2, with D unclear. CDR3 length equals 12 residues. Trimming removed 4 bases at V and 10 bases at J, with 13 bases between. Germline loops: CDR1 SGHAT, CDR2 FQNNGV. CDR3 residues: CASSSGTARAFF. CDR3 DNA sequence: TGTGCCAGCAGCTCGGGAACGGCGAGAGCTTTCTTT.

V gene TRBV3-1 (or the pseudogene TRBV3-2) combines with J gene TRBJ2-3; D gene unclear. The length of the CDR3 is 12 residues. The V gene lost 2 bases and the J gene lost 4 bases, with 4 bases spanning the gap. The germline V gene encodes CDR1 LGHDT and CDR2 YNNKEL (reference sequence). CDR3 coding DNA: TGTGCCAGCAGCCAACGCGCAGATACGCAGTATTTT. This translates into CASSQRADTQYF.

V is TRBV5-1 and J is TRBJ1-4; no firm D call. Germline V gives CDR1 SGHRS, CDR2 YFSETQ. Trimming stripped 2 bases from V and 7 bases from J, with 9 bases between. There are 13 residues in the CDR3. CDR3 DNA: TGCGCCAGCAGCTTCAGGACTTTTGAAAAACTGTTTTTT. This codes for CASSFRTFEKLFF.

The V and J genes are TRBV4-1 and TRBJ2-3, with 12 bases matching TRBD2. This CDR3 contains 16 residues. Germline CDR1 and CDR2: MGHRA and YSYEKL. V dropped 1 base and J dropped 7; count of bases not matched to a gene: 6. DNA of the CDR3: TGCGCCAGCAGCCAAGGTCTAGCGGGGGGGCCCTATACGCAGTATTTT. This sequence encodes CASSQGLAGGPYTQYF.

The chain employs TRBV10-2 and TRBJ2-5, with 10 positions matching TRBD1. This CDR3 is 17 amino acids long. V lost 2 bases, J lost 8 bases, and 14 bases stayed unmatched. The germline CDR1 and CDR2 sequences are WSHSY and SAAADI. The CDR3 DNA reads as TGCGCCAGCAGTGAGAGATACCGGGACAGGGGTGTAGCAACCCAGTACTTC. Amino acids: CASSERYRDRGVATQYF.

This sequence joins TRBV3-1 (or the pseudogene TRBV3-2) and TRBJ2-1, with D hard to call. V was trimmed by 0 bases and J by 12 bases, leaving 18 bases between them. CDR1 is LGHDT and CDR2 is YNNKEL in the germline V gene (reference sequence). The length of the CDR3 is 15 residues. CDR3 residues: CASSQDRFLLSRQFF. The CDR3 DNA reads TGTGCCAGCAGCCAAGATCGATTCCTTTTGAGTCGGCAGTTCTTC.

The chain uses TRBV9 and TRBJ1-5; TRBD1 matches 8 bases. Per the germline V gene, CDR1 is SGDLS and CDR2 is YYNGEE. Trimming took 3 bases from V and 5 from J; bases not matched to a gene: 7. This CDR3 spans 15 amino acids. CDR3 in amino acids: CASSAGTGPDQPQHF. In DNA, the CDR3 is TGTGCCAGCAGCGCCGGGACAGGCCCTGATCAGCCCCAGCATTTT.

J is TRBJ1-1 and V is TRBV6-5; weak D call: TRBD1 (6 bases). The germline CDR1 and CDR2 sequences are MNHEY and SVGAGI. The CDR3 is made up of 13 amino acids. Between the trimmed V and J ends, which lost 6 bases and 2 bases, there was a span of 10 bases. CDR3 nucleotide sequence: TGTGCCAGCAGCAGGGGTCGAAACACTGAAGCTTTCTTT. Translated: CASSRGRNTEAFF.

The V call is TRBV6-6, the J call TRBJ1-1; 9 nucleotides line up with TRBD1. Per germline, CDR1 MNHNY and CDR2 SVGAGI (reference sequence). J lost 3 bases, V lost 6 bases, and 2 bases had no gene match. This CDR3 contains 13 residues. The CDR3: CASRTGGDTEAFF. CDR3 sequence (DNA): TGTGCCAGCAGGACAGGGGGGGACACTGAAGCTTTCTTT.

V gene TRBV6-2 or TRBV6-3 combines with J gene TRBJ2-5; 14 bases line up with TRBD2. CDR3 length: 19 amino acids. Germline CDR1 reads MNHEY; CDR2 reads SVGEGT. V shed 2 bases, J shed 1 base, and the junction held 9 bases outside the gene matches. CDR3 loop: CASSYRMGLAGDIQETQYF. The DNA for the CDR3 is TGTGCCAGCAGTTACCGAATGGGACTAGCGGGGGATATCCAAGAGACCCAGTACTTC.

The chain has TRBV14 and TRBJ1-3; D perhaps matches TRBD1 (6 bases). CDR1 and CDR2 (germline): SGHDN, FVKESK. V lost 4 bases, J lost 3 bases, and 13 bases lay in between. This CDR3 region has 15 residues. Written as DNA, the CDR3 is TGTGCCAGCAGCCTCAGGACAGTCGGTGGAAACACCATATATTTT. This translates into CASSLRTVGGNTIYF.